These 15 T cell receptor beta chains originate from one sample sequenced in a study of blood T cell repertoires in COVID-19. Data came from immunoSEQ multiplex PCR; TCRdb stores just in-frame clones and leaves some out. The sample contains roughly 330,000 clones, 80% to 90% of which appear only once. The sequencing sample was made of PBMCs or T cells enriched from blood (not recorded which). These TCRs come from a woman aged 30 to 39 who had recovered from COVID-19.

In nucleotides, the CDR3 is TGTGCCAGCCAACTAGCGGGGGGGCTGAGCACCGGGGAGCTGTTTTTT. Translating gives CASQLAGGLSTGELFF. V and J are TRBV2 and TRBJ2-2, with TRBD2 matching over 13 bases. Per the germline V gene, CDR1 is SNHLY and CDR2 is FYNNEI. Trimming at V came to 8 bases and at J to 4 bases, leaving 7 bases not matched to a gene. This CDR3 is built from 16 residues. The full variable domain, with the rest looked up from reference TRBV2 and TRBJ2-2, is EPEVTQTPSHQVTQMGQEVILRCVPISNHLYFYWYRQILGQKVEFLVSFYNNEISEKSEIFDDQFSVERPDGSNFTLKIRSTKLEDSAMYFCASQLAGGLSTGELFFGEGSRLTVL.

This chain links TRBV29-1 with TRBJ2-1, with 10 bases that match TRBD1. The length of the CDR3 is 14 residues. Germline V gene sequence: CDR1 SQVTM, CDR2 ANQGSEA. V was clipped by 4 bases and J by 6 bases; unmatched bases: 6. CDR3 region: CSVGGTGVPNEQFF. Here the CDR3 DNA reads TGCAGCGTTGGGGGGACAGGGGTCCCCAATGAGCAGTTCTTC.

This clone was seen once. The rearrangement joins TRBV9 to TRBJ2-1, with 7 bases lining up with TRBD2. Trimming cost V 7 bases and J 5 bases; bases outside gene matches: 3. Germline-derived CDR1 and CDR2 are SGDLS and YYNGEE. The CDR3 consists of 12 residues. As DNA, the CDR3 is TGTGCCAGCGGGGACTACAACAATGAGCAGTTCTTC. This codes for CASGDYNNEQFF.

The J gene is TRBJ2-5, the V gene TRBV5-5, with 9 positions matching TRBD1. The CDR3 contains 14 residues. V shed 2 bases and J 4 bases; nucleotides not matched to a gene: 3. Per the germline V gene, CDR1 is SGHKS and CDR2 is YYEKEE (reference sequence). The CDR3 protein is CASSFTGGPETQYF. The CDR3, as DNA: TGTGCCAGCAGCTTCACAGGGGGCCCAGAGACCCAGTACTTC. The complete variable domain, with remaining parts taken from reference TRBV5-5 and TRBJ2-5, reads DAGVTQSPTHLIKTRGQQVTLRCSPISGHKSVSWYQQVLGQGPQFIFQYYEKEERGRGNFPDRFSARQFPNYSSELNVNALLLGDSALYLCASSFTGGPETQYFGPGTRLLVL.

The V gene is TRBV7-2, the J gene TRBJ1-5; D gene ambiguous. V was clipped by 3 bases and J by 3 bases, with 9 bases between them. Germline V CDR1 and CDR2: SGHTA, FQGNSA. The CDR3 covers 14 residues. CDR3 loop: CASSFGINNQPQHF. CDR3 nucleotide sequence: TGTGCCAGCAGCTTCGGTATAAACAATCAGCCCCAGCATTTT. Supplemented by reference TRBV7-2 and TRBJ1-5, the full variable domain reads GAGVSQSPSNKVTEKGKDVELRCDPISGHTALYWYRQSLGQGLEFLIYFQGNSAPDKSGLPSDRFSAERTGGSVSTLTIQRTQQEDSAVYLCASSFGINNQPQHFGDGTRLSIL.

The chain joins TRBV4-3 to TRBJ1-2; TRBD1 matches at 8 bases. V trimming: 3 bases; J trimming: 8 bases; junction bases outside the gene matches: 14. Germline V gives CDR1 LGHNA, CDR2 YSLEER. The CDR3 totals 16 residues. CDR3 in amino acids: CASSHDSRTGLGGYTF. The DNA of the CDR3 is TGCGCCAGCAGCCACGACTCACGGACAGGGCTAGGAGGCTACACCTTC.

The chain recombines TRBV6-5 with TRBJ1-6; D unresolved. Looked up from germline, CDR1 is MNHEY and CDR2 is SVGAGI. The CDR3 sequence is 12 residues long. With 4 bases removed from V and 7 bases from J, the gap between germline ends came to 5 bases. The CDR3 spells CASSFQNSPLHF. CDR3 nucleotides: TGTGCCAGCAGTTTTCAGAATTCACCCCTCCACTTT.

This sequence joins TRBV5-1 and TRBJ2-5, with TRBD1 matching over 10 bases. Trimming took 0 bases from V and 1 from J; bases not matched to a gene: 3. Germline lookup yields CDR1 SGHRS and CDR2 YFSETQ. This CDR3 spans 16 amino acids. The CDR3 reads CASSLERQGAQETQYF. The CDR3 coding sequence is TGCGCCAGCAGCTTGGAGAGACAGGGGGCCCAAGAGACCCAGTACTTC.

The count of this clone is one. V and J are TRBV24-1 and TRBJ2-2, with a tentative D call TRBD1 (5 bases). Deletions cut 1 base from V and 1 base from J, with 9 bases between. The CDR3 covers 16 residues. The germline V gene encodes CDR1 KGHDR and CDR2 SFDVKD. The CDR3 sequence is CATSDLSQGNTGELFF. Here the CDR3 DNA reads TGTGCCACCAGTGATTTATCGCAGGGGAACACCGGGGAGCTGTTTTTT.

In its sample, this clone was seen a few times. The chain employs TRBV19 and TRBJ1-2; TRBD1 matches 8 bases. This CDR3 is built from 14 residues. With 3 bases clipped from V and 4 bases from J, the junction kept 4 bases outside the gene matches. Germline V CDR1 and CDR2: LNHDA, SQIVND (reference sequence). The DNA of the CDR3 is TGTGCCAGTAGTATCCGGGACAGGTCCTATGGCTACACCTTC. Translated: CASSIRDRSYGYTF.

In this sample, this clone turned up once. This chain connects TRBV5-1 to TRBJ2-5, with a possible D match to TRBD1 (5 bases). Trimming left V 0 bases short and J 1 base short, with 7 bases between. Per the germline V gene, CDR1 is SGHRS and CDR2 is YFSETQ. CDR3 size: 14 residues. CDR3 loop: CASSLVDSQETQYF. CDR3 in DNA: TGCGCCAGCAGCTTGGTTGACAGCCAAGAGACCCAGTACTTC.

This clone came up a few times. J is TRBJ1-2 and V is TRBV7-9; D is possibly TRBD1 (6 bases). CDR3 size: 17 residues. V lost 0 bases, J lost 5 bases, and 19 bases lay in between. CDR1 is SEHNR and CDR2 is FQNEAQ in the germline V gene (reference sequence). The CDR3 sequence is CASSLATAHRAAYGYTF. For the CDR3, the DNA is TGTGCCAGCAGCTTAGCCACAGCGCACAGGGCAGCGTATGGCTACACCTTC.

This chain links TRBV28 with TRBJ1-2, with 12 bases fitting TRBD1. The germline V gene has CDR1 MDHEN and CDR2 SYDVKM. This CDR3 has 16 residues. J was trimmed by 4 bases and V by 2 bases; bases with no gene match: 5. DNA for the CDR3: TGTGCCAGCAGTTTACCCGGGACAGGGGGCGCCTATGGCTACACCTTC. As protein: CASSLPGTGGAYGYTF.

The chain joins TRBV7-9 to TRBJ1-2; TRBD1 matches at 7 bases. V shed 5 bases and J 3 bases; nucleotides not matched to a gene: 3. This CDR3 is built from 13 residues. CDR1 is SEHNR and CDR2 is FQNEAQ in the germline V gene (reference sequence). The CDR3 loop is CASSTGADYGYTF. As DNA, the CDR3 is TGTGCCAGCAGCACAGGGGCGGACTATGGCTACACCTTC.

The chain is built from TRBV4-3 and TRBJ2-2, with D perhaps matching TRBD2 (6 bases). Trimming left V 7 bases short and J 5 bases short, with 11 bases between. Germline assignment: CDR1 LGHNA and CDR2 YSLEER. This CDR3 has 13 amino acids. The CDR3 region is CASKTEGTGELFF. CDR3 sequence (DNA): TGCGCCAGCAAAACGGAGGGTACCGGGGAGCTGTTTTTT.